This TCR beta chain originates from a study of CD8 T cells in Susac syndrome. When the RNA was reverse transcribed, random hexamers were used with an input of 0.5 to 1 ug. By means of immunoSEQ multiplex PCR, TCR beta CDR3 spanning 54 Vbeta and 13 Jbeta underwent amplification. TCRdb re-called the immunoSEQ multiplex PCR reads with MiXCR, one entry per CDR3 protein. The profile shows roughly 130,000 distinct CDR3 sequences, around 94% of them singletons. V shed 6 bases and J shed 7 bases, with 19 bases lying between them. CDR1 and CDR2 (germline): MNHNY, SVGAGI (reference sequence). The length of the CDR3 is 15 residues. Peripheral blood CD8+ and CD4+ T cells were profiled by TCR beta sequencing.

This clonotype originated in a human donor with multiple sclerosis. The sequencing sample was made of CD4+ T cells from PBMCs. The J gene is TRBJ1-5, the V gene TRBV6-6; D perhaps matches TRBD1 (6 bases). The DNA of the CDR3 is TGTGCCAGCAGCCCAGGGGTTGAGGTAGGACAGCCCCAGCATTTT. Encoded protein: CASSPGVEVGQPQHF.